Listed below are T cell receptor beta chains from one sample, sequenced in a study of identical twins. From the 5' RACE reads, TCRdb called clonotypes with MiXCR, one entry per CDR3 protein. The table has about 690,000 distinct CDR3 sequences, around 21% seen once; the top ten hold 4% to 5.5%. A further study also used this sample, focusing on T cells expressing NK-cell markers.

Source material: PBMCs. The receptors shown here come from a woman aged 18-29 years in good health. The CDR3 runs from the conserved cysteine through the conserved F or W. D genes are given only for firm matches. A clone size is listed for some rows: how often the clone was seen (once, few, many), or a class if it is expanded.

TRBD1	.	TRBJ2-2	TRBV7-9	CASRLQGGSAGELFF	TGTGCCAGCAGACTACAGGGGGGATCGGCCGGGGAGCTGTTTTTT
.	.	TRBJ2-7	TRBV2	CASNVARLHEQYF	TGTGCCAGTAACGTAGCCAGGTTGCACGAGCAGTACTTC
.	.	TRBJ2-3	TRBV10-3	CAISGMNTQYF	TGTGCCATCAGCGGGATGAATACGCAGTATTTT
.	many	TRBJ2-1	TRBV12-3/TRBV12-4	CASSSRHNQYNEQFF	TGTGCCAGCAGCTCCAGACATAATCAATACAATGAGCAGTTCTTC
TRBD1	.	TRBJ2-7	TRBV5-1	CASRQRPGQGPYEQYF	TGCGCCAGCAGACAAAGGCCGGGACAGGGTCCCTACGAGCAGTACTTC
TRBD2	few	TRBJ2-3	TRBV20-1	CSLLLSGRASNTQYF	TGCAGTCTACTCTTAAGCGGGAGGGCCTCAAATACGCAGTATTTT
.	.	TRBJ2-6	TRBV4-1	CASSQGRVRELSGANVLTF	TGCGCCAGCAGCCAAGGGCGGGTCCGGGAACTCTCCGGGGCCAACGTCCTGACTTTC
.	few	TRBJ2-3	TRBV20-1	CSARAWTLGDTQYF	TGCAGTGCTAGAGCCTGGACTCTAGGAGATACGCAGTATTTT
.	many	TRBJ2-1	TRBV5-1	CASSLGPTNEQFF	TGCGCCAGCAGCTTGGGTCCGACAAATGAGCAGTTCTTC
TRBD2	many	TRBJ2-5	TRBV3-1	CASTGTSGETQYF	TGTGCCAGCACCGGGACTAGCGGAGAGACCCAGTACTTC
.	few	TRBJ2-2	TRBV20-1	CSASRAGMNTGELFF	TGCAGTGCTAGCAGGGCGGGGATGAACACCGGGGAGCTGTTTTTT
.	.	TRBJ1-1	TRBV19	CASSIGPANTEAFF	TGTGCCAGTAGTATCGGTCCTGCGAACACTGAAGCTTTCTTT
.	.	TRBJ2-2	TRBV15	CATSVRLKGTGELFF	TGTGCCACCAGCGTCCGACTAAAAGGCACCGGGGAGCTGTTTTTT
TRBD2	few	TRBJ2-3	TRBV20-1	CSGRSPQRGGDTQYF	TGCAGTGGCAGATCGCCTCAGCGGGGAGGGGATACGCAGTATTTT
.	.	TRBJ2-5	TRBV2	CASSVRARETQYF	TGTGCCAGCAGTGTAAGGGCGCGAGAGACCCAGTACTTC
.	.	TRBJ1-6	TRBV20-1	CSAYGGRSSPLHF	TGCAGTGCGTACGGGGGGCGGAGTTCACCCCTCCACTTT
TRBD1	.	TRBJ1-4	TRBV10-3	CAISDRGEKLFF	TGTGCCATCAGTGACAGGGGGGAGAAACTGTTTTTT
.	few	TRBJ2-2	TRBV29-1	CSVVFRDTGELFF	TGCAGCGTTGTGTTTCGAGACACCGGGGAGCTGTTTTTT
.	few	TRBJ2-2	TRBV4-1	CASSQGLLPGELFF	TGCGCCAGCAGCCAAGGTCTCCTCCCTGGGGAGCTGTTTTTT
.	.	TRBJ1-1	TRBV29-1	CSVSINTEAFF	TGCAGCGTCAGCATAAACACTGAAGCTTTCTTT
TRBD1	.	TRBJ2-1	TRBV29-1	CSVEGGTGTRNEQFF	TGCAGCGTTGAAGGGGGGACAGGTACACGCAATGAGCAGTTCTTC
.	few	TRBJ2-7	TRBV12-3/TRBV12-4	CASSLLTGVGEQYF	TGTGCCAGCAGTTTATTGACGGGGGTTGGCGAGCAGTACTTC
.	many	TRBJ2-7	TRBV12-3/TRBV12-4	CASSWSRGSYEQYF	TGTGCCAGCAGTTGGAGCAGGGGATCCTACGAGCAGTACTTC
TRBD2	.	TRBJ2-5	TRBV5-1	CASSVSLAGGQETQYF	TGCGCCAGCAGCGTATCCCTAGCGGGAGGGCAAGAGACCCAGTACTTC
TRBD1	.	TRBJ2-6	TRBV7-6	CASSRGTADSRYSGANVLTF	TGTGCCAGCAGCCGTGGGACAGCCGATTCACGATACTCTGGGGCCAACGTCCTGACTTTC
.	few	TRBJ2-2	TRBV7-2	CASSPRLASTGELFF	TGTGCCAGCAGCCCCCGGCTAGCAAGCACCGGGGAGCTGTTTTTT
.	few	TRBJ2-2	TRBV6-1	CASRLVGSTGELFF	TGTGCCAGCAGACTAGTGGGGAGCACCGGGGAGCTGTTTTTT
.	many	TRBJ2-7	TRBV5-4	CASSLGQEPSYEQYF	TGTGCCAGCAGCTTGGGGCAGGAACCCTCCTACGAGCAGTACTTC
.	.	TRBJ1-1	TRBV20-1	CSAVRGPEAFF	TGCAGTGCAGTCAGGGGCCCCGAAGCTTTCTTT
TRBD2	.	TRBJ2-1	TRBV7-8	CASSLVIRASGVYEQFF	TGTGCCAGCAGCTTAGTGATAAGGGCTAGCGGGGTCTATGAGCAGTTCTTC
.	.	TRBJ2-3	TRBV11-3	CASSLPGYAQYF	TGTGCCAGCAGCTTACCGGGGTACGCGCAGTATTTT
.	few	TRBJ1-3	TRBV6-1	CASSSARGFGNTIYF	TGTGCCAGCAGCTCAGCAAGGGGGTTTGGAAACACCATATATTTT
.	few	TRBJ2-5	TRBV15	CATSGGLYQETQYF	TGTGCCACCAGCGGGGGACTGTACCAAGAGACCCAGTACTTC
TRBD1	few	TRBJ2-1	TRBV28	CASSLEQGAIDEQFF	TGTGCCAGCAGTTTAGAACAGGGGGCGATCGATGAGCAGTTCTTC
TRBD2	.	TRBJ2-5	TRBV10-2	CASSTGLGGETQYF	TGCGCCAGCAGCACGGGACTAGGGGGAGAGACCCAGTACTTC
TRBD2	.	TRBJ2-7	TRBV5-1	CASSLTSGLLEQYF	TGCGCCAGCAGCTTGACTAGCGGGCTACTCGAGCAGTACTTC
TRBD1	few	TRBJ2-4	TRBV6-2/TRBV6-3	CASSYADRGRAKNIQYF	TGTGCCAGCAGTTACGCTGACAGGGGGAGAGCCAAAAACATTCAGTACTTC
TRBD1	many	TRBJ2-7	TRBV12-5	CASGSGYLQGAYEQYF	TGTGCTAGTGGTTCGGGATACTTACAGGGGGCCTACGAGCAGTACTTC
TRBD1	.	TRBJ2-7	TRBV5-1	CASSLGSGQGKGEQYF	TGCGCCAGCAGCTTGGGATCGGGACAGGGAAAAGGCGAGCAGTACTTC
.	many	TRBJ1-1	TRBV12-3/TRBV12-4	CASSLTTAGAFF	TGTGCCAGCAGTTTAACGACAGCAGGAGCTTTCTTT
.	.	TRBJ2-7	TRBV12-3/TRBV12-4	CASTLTGFSYEQYF	TGTGCCAGCACCCTGACAGGCTTCTCCTACGAGCAGTACTTC
TRBD2	few	TRBJ2-3	TRBV6-5	CASSYSGLAGVRDTQYF	TGTGCCAGCAGTTACTCGGGACTAGCGGGAGTAAGAGATACGCAGTATTTT
TRBD2	few	TRBJ2-1	TRBV4-2	CASSRDPSGSYNEQFF	TGTGCCAGCAGCCGCGATCCTAGCGGCTCCTACAATGAGCAGTTCTTC
.	.	TRBJ2-1	TRBV20-1	CSARQAGRLSNEQFF	TGCAGTGCTAGGCAAGCGGGCCGCCTTTCCAATGAGCAGTTCTTC
.	.	TRBJ2-1	TRBV7-2	CASSRLTNEQFF	TGTGCCAGCAGTCGACTCACCAATGAGCAGTTCTTC
TRBD2	.	TRBJ2-3	TRBV5-1	CASSLASGGSLTDTQYF	TGCGCCAGCAGCTTGGCTAGCGGGGGAAGTCTCACAGATACGCAGTATTTT
.	many	TRBJ1-2	TRBV5-1	CASSLGSQNYGYTF	TGCGCCAGCAGCTTGGGATCCCAGAACTATGGCTACACCTTC
.	many	TRBJ2-7	TRBV7-2	CASSLAWRATSYEQYF	TGTGCCAGCAGCTTAGCGTGGCGCGCTACATCCTACGAGCAGTACTTC
.	.	TRBJ2-3	TRBV6-5	CASSYEPRAPRTDTQYF	TGTGCCAGCAGTTACGAGCCTAGGGCCCCTCGCACAGATACGCAGTATTTT
.	few	TRBJ1-2	TRBV29-1	CSGYRMNYGYTF	TGCAGCGGATACCGCATGAACTATGGCTACACCTTC
TRBD1	few	TRBJ2-3	TRBV7-2	CASSLVGTGGPDTQYF	TGTGCCAGCAGCTTAGTAGGGACAGGAGGACCAGATACGCAGTATTTT
.	.	TRBJ2-1	TRBV2	CASSERGRVVF	TGTGCCAGCAGTGAAAGGGGCAGGGTGGTCTTC
TRBD1	many	TRBJ2-3	TRBV7-2	CASSPGTGGGYADTQYF	TGTGCCAGCAGCCCAGGGACAGGGGGCGGCTACGCAGATACGCAGTATTTT
.	few	TRBJ2-3	TRBV12-3/TRBV12-4	CASSFVMGGADTQYF	TGTGCCAGCAGTTTCGTTATGGGGGGCGCAGATACGCAGTATTTT
.	.	TRBJ2-1	TRBV9	CASSPRGADSSYNEQFF	TGTGCCAGCAGCCCCCGTGGGGCGGATAGCTCCTACAATGAGCAGTTCTTC